The clone carrying this TCR beta chain was recorded at least ten times. Antigen: not known. Germline CDR1 SNHLY, CDR2 FYNNEI. Trimming took 10 bases from V and 0 from J; bases not matched to a gene: 12. This CDR3 spans 16 amino acids. The record originates from a study of regulatory T cells in long-lasting Graves disease. Study overall: Patients newly diagnosed with Graves' had been on antithyroid drugs for under 3 months.

Whole-study results and caveats: Persistent disease exhibited a predilection for TRBV28, TRBJ1-2 and TRBJ2-5.

To make TCR beta libraries, researchers used iRepertoire HTBI primers and Arm-PCR of CDR3 regions. TCRdb itself ran the multiplex PCR reads through MiXCR, one entry per CDR3 protein. Of some 450,000 distinct CDR3 sequences listed, 15% to 20% are singletons. Time point defined: newly diagnosed GD, antithyroid drugs for less than 3 months. PBMC-derived RNA was used for the TCR library. These sequences were also reported in another study, on T cells in Graves' hyperthyroidism and ophthalmopathy.

Sequencing was performed on peripheral blood mononuclear cells (PBMCs), taken at new diagnosis, from a patient treated with antithyroid drugs. The chain has TRBV2 and TRBJ2-4; 7 nucleotides align to TRBD2. This clonotype originated in a woman in her thirties with Graves disease. The DNA for the CDR3 is TGTGCCATACGCAAACTAGCGACTGTAGCCAAAAACATTCAGTACTTC. It yields the protein CAIRKLATVAKNIQYF.